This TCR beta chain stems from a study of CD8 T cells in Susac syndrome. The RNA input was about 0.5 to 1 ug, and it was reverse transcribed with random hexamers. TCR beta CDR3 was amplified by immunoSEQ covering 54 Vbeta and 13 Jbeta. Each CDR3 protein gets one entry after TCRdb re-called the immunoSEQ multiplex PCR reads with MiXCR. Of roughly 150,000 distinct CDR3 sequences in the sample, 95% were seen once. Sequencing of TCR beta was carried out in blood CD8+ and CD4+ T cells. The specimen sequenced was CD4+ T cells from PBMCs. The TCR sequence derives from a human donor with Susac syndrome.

CDR3 coding DNA: TGCGCCAGCGGTATTGGGGATCCCACCTACGAGCAGTACTTC. It encodes CASGIGDPTYEQYF. The chain employs TRBV5-1 and TRBJ2-7, with no clear D. The V end lost 7 bases, the J end lost 2 bases, and 16 bases lay between the germline ends. The CDR3 totals 14 residues. Germline CDR1 SGHRS, CDR2 YFSETQ.